This record looks at one T cell receptor (beta chain) sequence and its context. This could be a read error, since a much larger clone is one nucleotide away. The data originate from a study of blood T cells in healthy people across ages. A sample-barcoded 5' primer and a J-beta primer mix were used in a second PCR of about 7 to 12 cycles. The study obtained at least 2.5 million CDR3-containing paired-end reads from every sample. TCRdb re-called the 5' RACE reads with MiXCR, one entry per CDR3 protein. This repertoire shows under 800,000 distinct CDR3 sequences, around 46% found once; its top ten account for roughly 19%. The germline CDR1 and CDR2 sequences are SGDLS and YYNGEE. The CDR3 has 17 residues.

The sequencing input was blood. The source of this sequence is an older woman in good health. The chain has TRBV9 and TRBJ2-7; 10 bases match TRBD1. The CDR3 nucleotides are TGTGCCAGCAGCTCCCCCAGGGGGGACAGGGGTTCCTACGGGCAGTACTTC. This gives the protein CASSSPRGDRGSYGQYF.